The 31 T cell receptor beta chains below were found in one sample sequenced in a study of CD8 T cells in ankylosing spondylitis. TCRdb independently ran MiXCR on the 5' RACE reads; one entry per CDR3 protein. Of some 200,000 distinct CDR3 sequences in the sample, around 24% were seen once. Sequences were obtained from blood, either unsorted or a sorted T cell fraction (not recorded which). The receptor source for this set is a male donor with ankylosing spondylitis or in good health (not recorded which).

The chain carries TRBV6-1 and TRBJ2-1, with 7 positions matching TRBD2. Germline V gene lookup returns CDR1 MNHNS and CDR2 SASEGT. Trimming at V came to 5 bases and at J to 4 bases, leaving 11 bases not matched to a gene. The CDR3 has 16 amino acids. The CDR3 protein is CASSTLQGLPYNEQFF. The CDR3 DNA is TGTGCCAGCAGTACATTGCAGGGACTACCATACAATGAGCAGTTCTTC.

This clonotype was found a few times. The CDR3 nucleotides are TGTGCCACCAGTGATCCACAGGCTCTTAATGAAAAACTGTTTTTT. It encodes CATSDPQALNEKLFF. The J gene is TRBJ1-4, the V gene TRBV24-1, with a weak D call TRBD1 (5 bases). Germline CDR1 KGHDR, CDR2 SFDVKD. The CDR3 loop spans 15 amino acids. V was clipped by 3 bases and J by 4 bases, with 11 bases between them.

This clonotype has ten or more counts. The rearrangement joins TRBV6-1 to TRBJ2-7, with a possible D match to TRBD2 (6 bases). There are 15 residues in the CDR3. Per the germline V gene, CDR1 is MNHNS and CDR2 is SASEGT. Trimming took off 6 bases at V and 0 bases at J, with 15 bases between the two ends. The CDR3 nucleotides read TGTGCCAGCAGCAGCGGAGGGTCGAGCTCCTACGAGCAGTACTTC. Encoded protein: CASSSGGSSSYEQYF.

Only a few counts were recorded for this clonotype. V usage is TRBV5-1 and J usage is TRBJ2-1; 7 bases match TRBD2. Trimming took 1 base from V and 7 from J; bases not matched to a gene: 2. The V gene's germline CDR1 is SGHRS and CDR2 YFSETQ. The CDR3 runs 13 residues. The CDR3 nucleotides read TGCGCCAGCAGCTTGTCTAGCGGAAATGAGCAGTTCTTC. Protein product: CASSLSSGNEQFF.

This clonotype was recorded many times. V gene TRBV3-1 combines with J gene TRBJ1-2, with D maybe TRBD1 (5 bases). This CDR3 comprises 15 residues. Trimming shortened V by 1 base and J by 2 bases, and 11 bases separated the two germline ends. The germline gives CDR1 LGHDT, CDR2 YNNKEL (reference sequence). CDR3 protein: CASSQGGSWNYGYTF. The CDR3 region has the DNA TGTGCCAGCAGCCAAGGGGGCAGTTGGAACTATGGCTACACCTTC.

This clonotype was counted between two and nine times. The chain couples TRBV20-1 to TRBJ2-1; 7 bases are a match to TRBD2. Germline trimming cut 3 bases from V and 5 bases from J; bases unmatched to any gene: 1. This CDR3 comprises 12 residues. Germline values: CDR1 DFQATT, CDR2 SNEGSKA (reference sequence). This CDR3 is CSASGLDNEQFF. The CDR3, as DNA: TGCAGTGCTAGTGGACTAGACAATGAGCAGTTCTTC.

There are a few counts of this clonotype. The chain's CDR3 is CASSQLGGDAEAFF. CDR3 in DNA: TGTGCCAGCAGCCAATTAGGGGGGGACGCTGAAGCTTTCTTT. The rearrangement joins TRBV4-2 to TRBJ1-1; TRBD1 is a possible D gene (6 bases). V lost 2 bases, J lost 6 bases, and 13 bases lay in between. Germline V gene data show CDR1 as LGHNA and CDR2 as YNFKEQ. The CDR3 has 14 residues.

This clonotype was recorded a few times. V usage is TRBV7-2 and J usage is TRBJ1-5; D not certain. V was shortened by 6 bases and J by 4 bases, with 10 bases between the two germline ends. This CDR3 region has 13 residues. CDR1 SGHTA and CDR2 FQGNSA come from the germline V gene. The CDR3 DNA follows: TGTGCCAGCAGTTGGGTAGAAAATCAGCCCCAGCATTTT. It specifies CASSWVENQPQHF.

The chain uses TRBV5-1 and TRBJ2-3, with 8 bases aligning to TRBD2. The CDR3 loop spans 16 amino acids. Trimming removed 4 bases from V and 1 base from J; junction bases left unmatched: 8. CDR1 is SGHRS and CDR2 is YFSETQ in the germline V gene. The CDR3 nucleotides are TGCGCCAGCAGCCCCCGGCCGGGAGGGCGCACAGATACGCAGTATTTT. It specifies CASSPRPGGRTDTQYF.

The chain employs TRBV9 and TRBJ2-1; possible D gene TRBD2, 5 bases. Germline V CDR1 and CDR2: SGDLS, YYNGEE. The CDR3 runs 14 residues. Trimming stripped 1 base from V and 7 bases from J, with 12 bases between. CDR3 residues: CASSVLVARNEQFF. The CDR3 nucleotides read TGTGCCAGCAGCGTATTGGTAGCGCGGAATGAGCAGTTCTTC.

This clonotype was recorded at least ten times. This chain links TRBV23-1 with TRBJ2-2, with a tentative D call TRBD1 (6 bases). TRBV23-1 is an open reading frame, and its role is uncertain. V was cut by 0 bases and J by 8 bases, with 16 bases left in between. The CDR3 extends over 16 amino acids. The DNA for the CDR3 is TGCGCCAGCAGTCAATCGCGGCAGGGGAACCCTGGGGAGCTGTTTTTT. Its protein is CASSQSRQGNPGELFF.

The table lists this clonotype with many counts. The rearrangement joins TRBV20-1 to TRBJ2-1; no clear D. The CDR3 runs to 10 residues. The germline CDR1 and CDR2 sequences are DFQATT and SNEGSKA (reference sequence). V gave up 5 bases and J gave up 8 bases, with 7 bases separating them. CDR3 amino acids: CSASVDEQFF. CDR3 DNA: TGCAGTGCTTCCGTGGATGAGCAGTTCTTC.

This sequence joins TRBV29-1 and TRBJ1-1; D gene unclear. The V end lost 4 bases, the J end lost 1 base, and 7 bases lay between the germline ends. Germline loops: CDR1 SQVTM, CDR2 ANQGSEA. This CDR3 spans 12 amino acids. The CDR3 region is CSVAVSNTEAFF. CDR3 nucleotide sequence: TGCAGCGTTGCAGTCTCGAACACTGAAGCTTTCTTT. Drawing the rest from reference TRBV29-1 and TRBJ1-1, the complete variable domain is SAVISQKPSRDICQRGTSLTIQCQVDSQVTMMFWYRQQPGQSLTLIATANQGSEATYESGFVIDKFPISRPNLTFSTLTVSNMSPEDSSIYLCSVAVSNTEAFFGQGTRLTVV.

This clonotype was found many times. The chain is built from TRBV21-1 and TRBJ1-2; the DNA was not compared with TRBD1, the D call given in the table. TRBV21-1 is termed a pseudogene. The CDR3 totals 20 residues. As DNA, the CDR3 is TGTGCCAGCAGCAAAGTAGCGCACCGGACCGAAGGGGCTTTTAACTATGGCTACACCTTC. It specifies CASSKVAHRTEGAFNYGYTF.

This clonotype was counted many times. The CDR3 region is CASSLWGSLTDTQYF. DNA for the CDR3: TGCGCCAGCAGCTTGTGGGGGTCTTTGACAGATACGCAGTATTTT. The rearrangement uses TRBV5-1 and TRBJ2-3; D could derive from TRBD1 or TRBD2 (5 bases each). The CDR3 contains 15 residues. Between the trimmed V and J ends, which lost 1 base and 3 bases, there was a span of 12 bases. Germline V gene lookup returns CDR1 SGHRS and CDR2 YFSETQ.

This clonotype was found many times. The chain carries TRBV4-2 and TRBJ2-1; 9 bases map to TRBD2. Germline lookup yields CDR1 LGHNA and CDR2 YNFKEQ. CDR3 size: 17 residues. With V trimmed by 1 base and J by 0 bases, 4 bases remained unmatched. CDR3 nucleotide sequence: TGTGCCAGCAGCCAAGGGGGTAGCGGGAGCTCCTACAATGAGCAGTTCTTC. This encodes CASSQGGSGSSYNEQFF.

This clonotype was recorded at least ten times. This chain joins TRBV4-1 and TRBJ2-1; 7 nucleotides match TRBD2. Germline V gene data show CDR1 as MGHRA and CDR2 as YSYEKL. The CDR3 spans 15 residues. Trimming cost V 4 bases and J 3 bases; bases outside gene matches: 6. The CDR3 is CASSRAGSDYNEQFF. The CDR3 DNA follows: TGCGCCAGCAGCCGAGCGGGAAGCGACTACAATGAGCAGTTCTTC.

Ten or more counts support this clonotype. The J gene is TRBJ2-3, the V gene TRBV20-1, with D hard to call. The V gene's germline CDR1 is DFQATT and CDR2 SNEGSKA (reference sequence). There are 13 residues in the CDR3. V was trimmed by 5 bases and J by 0 bases, leaving 9 bases between them. The CDR3 DNA follows: TGCAGTGCTGTGTCGACTAGCACAGATACGCAGTATTTT. Protein sequence: CSAVSTSTDTQYF.

Many counts were recorded for this clonotype. The rearrangement links TRBV20-1 to TRBJ1-5; 8 bases align to TRBD1. Germline loops: CDR1 DFQATT, CDR2 SNEGSKA (reference sequence). J was trimmed by 3 bases and V by 5 bases; bases with no gene match: 3. This CDR3 has 13 amino acids. The CDR3 is CSAHRGYNQPQHF. The CDR3 bases are TGCAGTGCTCACAGGGGGTACAATCAGCCCCAGCATTTT.

This clonotype showed up many times. J is TRBJ2-2 and V is TRBV29-1; 9 bases map to TRBD2. V lost 7 bases to trimming and J lost 0 bases; unmatched junction nucleotides: 6. Germline V CDR1 and CDR2: SQVTM, ANQGSEA. This CDR3 spans 15 amino acids. This chain's CDR3 is CSAAGGGANTGELFF. As DNA, the CDR3 is TGCAGCGCCGCGGGGGGGGGAGCGAACACCGGGGAGCTGTTTTTT.

This clonotype was recorded at least ten times. The chain links TRBV7-9 to TRBJ1-3; D not resolved. The CDR3 runs 14 residues. V lost 4 bases to trimming and J lost 6 bases, with 13 bases between them. CDR1 SEHNR and CDR2 FQNEAQ come from the germline V gene (reference sequence). The CDR3 sequence is CASSYWGSENTIYF. The DNA for the CDR3 is TGTGCCAGCAGCTACTGGGGATCGGAAAACACCATATATTTT.

This clonotype was detected ten times or more. V is TRBV10-3 and J is TRBJ2-3; unclear D gene. Trimming shortened V by 6 bases and J by 2 bases, and 9 bases separated the two germline ends. Per germline, CDR1 ENHRY and CDR2 SYGVKD. CDR3 length: 13 residues. CDR3 protein: CAIRPGPTDTQYF. Here the CDR3 DNA reads TGTGCCATCAGGCCGGGTCCCACAGATACGCAGTATTTT.

This clonotype was recorded a few times. The rearrangement links TRBV29-1 to TRBJ2-5; D might be TRBD1 (6 bases). The ends were cut back, 4 bases at V and 1 base at J, with 7 bases in the middle. This CDR3 is built from 12 residues. Germline CDR1 is SQVTM and CDR2 is ANQGSEA. CDR3: CSVVRGQETQYF. CDR3 DNA sequence: TGCAGCGTTGTCAGGGGCCAAGAGACCCAGTACTTC.

This clonotype came up many times. The chain is built from TRBV3-1 and TRBJ2-3, with TRBD2 matching 9 bases. CDR1 is LGHDT, CDR2 YNNKEL, per germline (reference sequence). This CDR3 comprises 16 residues. The V segment lost 4 bases and the J segment 4 bases; nucleotides outside the gene matches: 9. This chain's CDR3 is CASSPQAGGRADTQYF. CDR3 bases: TGTGCCAGCAGCCCCCAGGCGGGAGGGAGGGCAGATACGCAGTATTTT.

The chain recombines TRBV19 with TRBJ2-2, with D possibly matching TRBD1 (6 bases). Per germline, CDR1 LNHDA and CDR2 SQIVND (reference sequence). This CDR3 contains 15 residues. V dropped 8 bases and J dropped 1 base, with 14 bases sitting between them. CDR3 in DNA: TGTGCCAGTTATCCAGGGGACCGGAACACCGGGGAGCTGTTTTTT. It specifies CASYPGDRNTGELFF.

This clonotype was observed many times. The chain recombines TRBV27 with TRBJ2-3, with D perhaps being TRBD1 or TRBD2 (5 bases each). V was shortened by 1 base and J by 0 bases, with 29 bases between the two germline ends. CDR3 length: 22 residues. From germline, CDR1 is MNHEY and CDR2 SMNVEV (reference sequence). The CDR3 bases are TGTGCCAGCAGTTTATGGGTCCGGCCGGGGACGGGACCCCTCTACAGCACAGATACGCAGTATTTT. Translating it yields CASSLWVRPGTGPLYSTDTQYF.

The chain's CDR3 is CSAISGRGYNEQFF. The CDR3, as DNA: TGCAGTGCTATTAGCGGGAGGGGCTACAATGAGCAGTTCTTC. The chain employs TRBV20-1 and TRBJ2-1; the match to TRBD2 covers 11 bases. Losses at the gene ends were 4 bases for V and 3 bases for J; bases not matched to a gene: 2. The CDR3 length is 14 residues. Germline V CDR1 and CDR2: DFQATT, SNEGSKA (reference sequence).

This clonotype has a count of ten or more. The V call is TRBV7-8, the J call TRBJ2-7, with 8 bases aligning to TRBD2. After removal of 1 base from V and 3 bases from J, the junction contained 8 bases not matched to a gene. This CDR3 contains 16 residues. Germline V CDR1 and CDR2: SGHVS, FQNEAQ. The CDR3 sequence is CASSLVGAGVNYEQYF. DNA of the CDR3: TGTGCCAGCAGCTTAGTTGGAGCGGGAGTCAACTACGAGCAGTACTTC.

The CDR3 region is CASSLVGGRRDTQYF. The CDR3 nucleotides read TGCGCCAGCAGCTTGGTTGGGGGGCGGAGAGATACGCAGTATTTT. The J gene is TRBJ2-3, the V gene TRBV5-1; D tentatively fits TRBD1 or TRBD2 (6 bases each). The V and J ends lost 0 bases and 5 bases respectively, with 13 bases between them. Germline CDR1 is SGHRS and CDR2 is YFSETQ. The length of the CDR3 is 15 residues.

This chain connects TRBV20-1 to TRBJ2-3; 12 nucleotides match TRBD2. V was clipped by 1 base and J by 2 bases; unmatched bases: 4. Germline V gene data show CDR1 as DFQATT and CDR2 as SNEGSKA (reference sequence). The CDR3 extends over 16 amino acids. CDR3 loop: CSARAGLAGFTDTQYF. In DNA form, the CDR3 reads TGCAGTGCTAGAGCCGGACTAGCGGGATTCACAGATACGCAGTATTTT.

This clonotype has ten or more counts. This chain links TRBV27 with TRBJ2-7, with 10 bases matching TRBD1. From germline, CDR1 is MNHEY and CDR2 SMNVEV (reference sequence). Losses at the gene ends were 4 bases for V and 4 bases for J; bases not matched to a gene: 7. The CDR3 is 15 amino acids. The CDR3 nucleotides read TGTGCCAGCAGTTGGCTGGGACAGGGGTTGTACGAGCAGTACTTC. Translating it yields CASSWLGQGLYEQYF.